The TCR beta chain under discussion was sequenced for a study of T cells in Graves' hyperthyroidism and ophthalmopathy. TCR beta CDR3 regions were amplified from RNA transcripts. A set of HTBI primers served as the primers for a first-round RT-PCR of the TCR CDR3. TCRdb analysed the multiplex PCR reads with MiXCR anew, one entry per CDR3 protein. The sample lists roughly 530,000 distinct CDR3 sequences, 17% occurring once. Looked up from germline, CDR1 is SGHRS and CDR2 is YFSETQ. The V and J ends lost 4 bases and 3 bases, in that order; junction bases with no gene match: 7. This CDR3 comprises 14 residues.

Material for sequencing was blood. The chain employs TRBV5-1 and TRBJ2-7; 7 nucleotides line up with TRBD1. This sequence was found in a young woman with Graves' ophthalmopathy. CDR3 coding DNA: TGCGCCAGCAGCCACGAGGGGACAGTCTACGAGCAGTACTTC. Translating gives CASSHEGTVYEQYF.